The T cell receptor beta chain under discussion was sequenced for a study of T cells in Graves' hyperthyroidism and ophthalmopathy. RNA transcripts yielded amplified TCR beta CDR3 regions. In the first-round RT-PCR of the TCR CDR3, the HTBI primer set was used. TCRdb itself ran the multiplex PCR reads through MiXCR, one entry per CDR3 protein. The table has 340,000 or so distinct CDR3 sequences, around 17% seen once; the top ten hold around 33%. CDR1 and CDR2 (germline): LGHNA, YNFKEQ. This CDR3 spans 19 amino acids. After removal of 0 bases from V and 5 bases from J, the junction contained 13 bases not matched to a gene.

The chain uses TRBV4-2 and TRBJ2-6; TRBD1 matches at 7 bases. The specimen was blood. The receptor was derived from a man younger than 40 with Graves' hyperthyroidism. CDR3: CASSQENRGRLHRANVLTF. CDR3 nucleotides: TGTGCCAGCAGCCAAGAAAACAGGGGAAGGCTTCATCGGGCCAACGTCCTGACTTTC.